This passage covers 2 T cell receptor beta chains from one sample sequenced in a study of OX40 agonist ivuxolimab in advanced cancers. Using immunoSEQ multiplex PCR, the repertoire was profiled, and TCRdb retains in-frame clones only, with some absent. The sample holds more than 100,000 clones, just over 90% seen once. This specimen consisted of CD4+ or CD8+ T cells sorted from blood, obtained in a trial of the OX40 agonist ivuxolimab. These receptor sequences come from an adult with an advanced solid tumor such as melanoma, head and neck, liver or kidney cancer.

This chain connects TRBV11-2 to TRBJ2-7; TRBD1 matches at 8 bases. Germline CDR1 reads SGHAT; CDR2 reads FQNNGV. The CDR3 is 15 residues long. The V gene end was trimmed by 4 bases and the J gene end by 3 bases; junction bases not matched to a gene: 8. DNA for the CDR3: TGTGCCAGCAGCTCAGGGACAGGTTGGAACTACGAGCAGTACTTC. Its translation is CASSSGTGWNYEQYF.

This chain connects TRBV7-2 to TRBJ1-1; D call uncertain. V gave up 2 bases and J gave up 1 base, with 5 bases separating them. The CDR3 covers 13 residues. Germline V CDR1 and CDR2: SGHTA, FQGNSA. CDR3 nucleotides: TGTGCCAGCAGCTTAAGGGAGAACACTGAAGCTTTCTTT. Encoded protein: CASSLRENTEAFF. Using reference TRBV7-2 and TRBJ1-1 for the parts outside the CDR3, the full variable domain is GAGVSQSPSNKVTEKGKDVELRCDPISGHTALYWYRQSLGQGLEFLIYFQGNSAPDKSGLPSDRFSAERTGGSVSTLTIQRTQQEDSAVYLCASSLRENTEAFFGQGTRLTVV.